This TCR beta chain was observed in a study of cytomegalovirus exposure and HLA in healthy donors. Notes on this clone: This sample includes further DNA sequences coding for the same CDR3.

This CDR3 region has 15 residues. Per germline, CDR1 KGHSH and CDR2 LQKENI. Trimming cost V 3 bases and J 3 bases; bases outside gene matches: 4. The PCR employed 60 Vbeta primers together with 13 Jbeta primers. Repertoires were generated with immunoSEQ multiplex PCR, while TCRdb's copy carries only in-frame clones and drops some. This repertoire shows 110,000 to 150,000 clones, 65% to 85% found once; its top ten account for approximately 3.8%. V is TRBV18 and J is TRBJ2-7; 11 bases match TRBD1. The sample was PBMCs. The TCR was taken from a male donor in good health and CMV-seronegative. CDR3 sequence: CASSPPGTGGYEQYF. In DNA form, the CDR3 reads TGTGCCAGCTCACCCCCCGGGACAGGGGGCTACGAGCAGTACTTC.